Sequencing of this TCR beta chain was carried out in a study of technical replicates of blood from several donors. V was cut by 3 bases and J by 1 base, with 18 bases left in between. The CDR3 loop spans 17 amino acids. Per the germline V gene, CDR1 is MDHEN and CDR2 is SYDVKM. Profiling relied on immunoSEQ multiplex PCR, and the TCRdb table lists in-frame clones only, not all of them. The table lists roughly 70,000 clones, roughly 92% of them singletons. Material: T cells isolated from PBMCs. This clonotype was obtained from a human donor in good health. J is TRBJ2-5 and V is TRBV28, with D perhaps TRBD2 (6 bases). DNA for the CDR3: TGTGCCAGCAGTTTTGGCCCCTGGCGGGACCCCCAAGAGACCCAGTACTTC. Translated: CASSFGPWRDPQETQYF.